This T cell receptor beta chain was sequenced for a study of T cell responses to AZD1222 COVID-19 vaccine. For this clone: The target antigen is unknown.

The CDR3 runs to 14 residues. Germline CDR1 is SGHRS and CDR2 is YFSETQ. V lost 5 bases, J lost 5 bases, and 4 bases stayed unmatched. Method: immunoSEQ multiplex PCR; TCRdb's copy keeps in-frame clones and lacks some. This table has around 110,000 clones, roughly 93% appearing once. Findings and caveats of the study: Reportedly, nearly half of unique spike TCRs recognized epitopes outside B.1.351/B.1.1.7 mutations. Dominant CD4 TCR responses targeted spike regions 160-218 and 743-854. Repertoires were obtained solely post-peak T cell response.

This receptor was taken from an adult in good health. V is TRBV5-1 and J is TRBJ1-4, with TRBD1 matching 9 bases. Material: peripheral blood, obtained on day 0 of AZD1222 vaccination. The CDR3 region is CASSRGQGNEKLFF. The CDR3 nucleotides read TGCGCCAGCAGTAGGGGACAGGGAAATGAAAAACTGTTTTTT.